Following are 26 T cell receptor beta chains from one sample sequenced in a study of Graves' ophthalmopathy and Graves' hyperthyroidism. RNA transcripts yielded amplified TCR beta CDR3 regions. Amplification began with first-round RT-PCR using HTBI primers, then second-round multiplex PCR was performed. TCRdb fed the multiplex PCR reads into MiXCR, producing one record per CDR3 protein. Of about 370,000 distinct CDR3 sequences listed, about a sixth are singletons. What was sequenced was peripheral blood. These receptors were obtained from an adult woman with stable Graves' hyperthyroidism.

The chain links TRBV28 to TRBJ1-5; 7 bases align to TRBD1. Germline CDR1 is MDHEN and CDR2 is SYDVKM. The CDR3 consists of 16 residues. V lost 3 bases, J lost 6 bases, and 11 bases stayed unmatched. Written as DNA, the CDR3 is TGTGCCAGCAGTTTCACCGACAGGGATCCGGCTCAGCCCCAGCATTTT. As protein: CASSFTDRDPAQPQHF.

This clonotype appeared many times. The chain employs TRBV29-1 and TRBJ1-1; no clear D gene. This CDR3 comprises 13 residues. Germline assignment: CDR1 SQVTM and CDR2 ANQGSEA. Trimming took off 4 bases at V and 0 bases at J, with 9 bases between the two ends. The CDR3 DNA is TGCAGCGTTGTTAAGCCATTGAACACTGAAGCTTTCTTT. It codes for CSVVKPLNTEAFF.

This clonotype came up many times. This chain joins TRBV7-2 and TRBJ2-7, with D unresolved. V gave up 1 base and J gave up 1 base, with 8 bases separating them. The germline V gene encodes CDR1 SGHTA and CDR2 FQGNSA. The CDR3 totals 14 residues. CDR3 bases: TGTGCCAGCAGCTTAGATTGGGGTTCCTACGAGCAGTACTTC. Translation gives CASSLDWGSYEQYF.

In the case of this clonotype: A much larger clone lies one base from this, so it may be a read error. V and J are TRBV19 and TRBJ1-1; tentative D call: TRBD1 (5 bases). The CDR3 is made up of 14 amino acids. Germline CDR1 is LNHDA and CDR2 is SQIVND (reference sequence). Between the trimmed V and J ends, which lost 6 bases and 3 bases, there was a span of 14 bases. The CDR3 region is CASRGKGQHTEAFF. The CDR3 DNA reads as TGTGCCAGTAGGGGCAAGGGGCAGCACACTGAAGCTTTCTTT.

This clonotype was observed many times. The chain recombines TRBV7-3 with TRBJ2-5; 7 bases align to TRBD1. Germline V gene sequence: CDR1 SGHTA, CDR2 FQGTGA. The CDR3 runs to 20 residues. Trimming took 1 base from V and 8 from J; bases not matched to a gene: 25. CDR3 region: CASSLSLLLAVDAGGRTQYF. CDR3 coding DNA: TGTGCCAGCAGCTTAAGTCTCTTGCTAGCTGTCGACGCAGGGGGACGAACCCAGTACTTC. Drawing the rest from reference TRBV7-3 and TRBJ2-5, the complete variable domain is GAGVSQTPSNKVTEKGKYVELRCDPISGHTALYWYRQSLGQGPEFLIYFQGTGAADDSGLPNDRFFAVRPEGSVSTLKIQRTERGDSAVYLCASSLSLLLAVDAGGRTQYFGPGTRLLVL.

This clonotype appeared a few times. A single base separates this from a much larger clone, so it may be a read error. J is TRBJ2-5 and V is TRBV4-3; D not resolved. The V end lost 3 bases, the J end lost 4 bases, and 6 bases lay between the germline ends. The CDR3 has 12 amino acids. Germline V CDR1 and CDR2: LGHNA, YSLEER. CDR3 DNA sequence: TGCGCCAGCAGCCATAGGCGAGAGACCCAGTACTTC. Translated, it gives CASSHRRETQYF.

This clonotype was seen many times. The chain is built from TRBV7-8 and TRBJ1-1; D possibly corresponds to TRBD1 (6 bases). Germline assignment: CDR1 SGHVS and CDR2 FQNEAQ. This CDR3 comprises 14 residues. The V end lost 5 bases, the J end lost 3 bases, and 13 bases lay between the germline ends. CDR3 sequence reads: CASSQYREDTEAFF. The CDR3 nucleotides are TGTGCCAGCAGCCAATACAGGGAGGACACTGAAGCTTTCTTT.

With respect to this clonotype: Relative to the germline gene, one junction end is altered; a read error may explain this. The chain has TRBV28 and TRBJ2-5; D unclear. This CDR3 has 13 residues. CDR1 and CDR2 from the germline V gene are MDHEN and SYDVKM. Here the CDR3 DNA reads TGTGTCAGCAGTTTAGAGGATCAAGAGACCCAGTACTTC. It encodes CVSSLEDQETQYF.

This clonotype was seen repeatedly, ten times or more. The CDR3 region is CASSLITVFDQPQHF. The CDR3 DNA is TGTGCCAGCAGTTTGATCACAGTCTTCGATCAGCCCCAGCATTTT. The genes are TRBV28 and TRBJ1-5; D is uncertain. This CDR3 comprises 15 residues. Germline CDR1 reads MDHEN; CDR2 reads SYDVKM. The V and J ends lost 3 bases and 5 bases respectively, with 14 bases between them. The full variable domain, rest sourced from reference TRBV28 and TRBJ1-5, is DVKVTQSSRYLVKRTGEKVFLECVQDMDHENMFWYRQDPGLGLRLIYFSYDVKMKEKGDIPEGYSVSREKKERFSLILESASTNQTSMYLCASSLITVFDQPQHFGDGTRLSIL.

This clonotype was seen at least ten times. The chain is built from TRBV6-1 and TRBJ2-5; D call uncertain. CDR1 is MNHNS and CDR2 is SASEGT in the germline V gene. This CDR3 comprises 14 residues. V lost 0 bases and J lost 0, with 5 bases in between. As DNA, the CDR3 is TGTGCCAGCAGTGAAGCCCTGGACCAAGAGACCCAGTACTTC. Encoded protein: CASSEALDQETQYF.

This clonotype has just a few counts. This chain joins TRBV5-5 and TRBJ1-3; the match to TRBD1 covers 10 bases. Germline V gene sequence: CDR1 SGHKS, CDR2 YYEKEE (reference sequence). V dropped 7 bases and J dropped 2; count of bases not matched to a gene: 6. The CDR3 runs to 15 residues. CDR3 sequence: CASAPGTGAGNTIYF. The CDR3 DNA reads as TGTGCCAGCGCCCCCGGGACAGGGGCTGGAAACACCATATATTTT.

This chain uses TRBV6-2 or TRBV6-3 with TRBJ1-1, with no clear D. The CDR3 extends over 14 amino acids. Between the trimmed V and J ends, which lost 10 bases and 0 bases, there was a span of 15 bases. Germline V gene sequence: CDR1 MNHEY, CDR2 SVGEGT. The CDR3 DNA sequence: TGTGCCATTAGACGAAGGGCGCTGAACACTGAAGCTTTCTTT. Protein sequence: CAIRRRALNTEAFF.

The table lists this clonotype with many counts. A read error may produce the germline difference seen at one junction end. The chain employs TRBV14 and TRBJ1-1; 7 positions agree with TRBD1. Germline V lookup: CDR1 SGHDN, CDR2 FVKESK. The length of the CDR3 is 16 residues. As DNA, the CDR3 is TGTGCCAGCAGCCGTCGACAGGGATTGGTGAACGCTGAAGCTTTCTTT. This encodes CASSRRQGLVNAEAFF.

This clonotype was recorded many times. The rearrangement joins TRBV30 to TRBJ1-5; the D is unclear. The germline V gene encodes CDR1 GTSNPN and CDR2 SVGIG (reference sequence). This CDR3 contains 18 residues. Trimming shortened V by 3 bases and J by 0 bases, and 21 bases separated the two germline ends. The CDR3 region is CAWRFPMQPLYSNQPQHF. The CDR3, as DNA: TGTGCCTGGAGGTTTCCCATGCAGCCCCTCTATAGCAATCAGCCCCAGCATTTT.

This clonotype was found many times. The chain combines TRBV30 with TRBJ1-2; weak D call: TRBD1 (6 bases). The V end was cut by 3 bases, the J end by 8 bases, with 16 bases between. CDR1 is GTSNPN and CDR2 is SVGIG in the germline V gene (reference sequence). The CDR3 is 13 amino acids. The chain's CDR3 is CAWRLWSQGGYTF. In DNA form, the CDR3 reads TGTGCCTGGAGATTATGGTCCCAGGGGGGCTACACCTTC.

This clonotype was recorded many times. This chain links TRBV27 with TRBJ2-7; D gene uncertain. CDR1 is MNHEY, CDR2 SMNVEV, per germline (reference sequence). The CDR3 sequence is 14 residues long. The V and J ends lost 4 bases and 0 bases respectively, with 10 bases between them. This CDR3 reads CASSSTPRSYEQYF. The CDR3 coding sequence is TGTGCCAGCAGTTCTACTCCTCGCTCCTACGAGCAGTACTTC.

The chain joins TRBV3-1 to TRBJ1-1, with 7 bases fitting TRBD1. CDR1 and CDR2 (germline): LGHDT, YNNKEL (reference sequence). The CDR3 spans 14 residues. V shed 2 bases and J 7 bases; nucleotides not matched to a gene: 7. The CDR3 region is CASSQQGVGREAFF. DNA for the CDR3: TGTGCCAGCAGCCAACAGGGGGTAGGACGTGAAGCTTTCTTT.

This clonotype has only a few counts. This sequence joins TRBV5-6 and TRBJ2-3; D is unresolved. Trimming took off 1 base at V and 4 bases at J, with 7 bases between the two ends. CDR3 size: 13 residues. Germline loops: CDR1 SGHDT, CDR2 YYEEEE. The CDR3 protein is CASSLFAADTQYF. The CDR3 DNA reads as TGTGCCAGCAGCTTGTTTGCGGCAGATACGCAGTATTTT. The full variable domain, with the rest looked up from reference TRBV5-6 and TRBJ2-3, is DAGVTQSPTHLIKTRGQQVTLRCSPKSGHDTVSWYQQALGQGPQFIFQYYEEEERQRGNFPDRFSGHQFPNYSSELNVNALLLGDSALYLCASSLFAADTQYFGPGTRLTVL.

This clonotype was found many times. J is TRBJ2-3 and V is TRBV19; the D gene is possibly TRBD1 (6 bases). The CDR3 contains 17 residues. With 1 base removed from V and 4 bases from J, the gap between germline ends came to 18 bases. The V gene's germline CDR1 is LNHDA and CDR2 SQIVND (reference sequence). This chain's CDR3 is CASSIGDPGEWADTQYF. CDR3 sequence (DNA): TGTGCCAGTAGTATAGGAGATCCAGGGGAGTGGGCAGATACGCAGTATTTT.

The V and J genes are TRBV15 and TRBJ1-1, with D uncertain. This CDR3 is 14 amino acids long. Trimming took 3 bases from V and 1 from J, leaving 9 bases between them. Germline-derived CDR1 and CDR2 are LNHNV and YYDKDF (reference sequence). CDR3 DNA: TGTGCCACCAGCAGGATGGCAGGGAACACTGAAGCTTTCTTT. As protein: CATSRMAGNTEAFF.

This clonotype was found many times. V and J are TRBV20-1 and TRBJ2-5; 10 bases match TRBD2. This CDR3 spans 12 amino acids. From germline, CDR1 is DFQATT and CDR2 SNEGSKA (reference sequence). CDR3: CGAGGWQETQYF. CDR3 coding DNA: TGCGGAGCGGGAGGGTGGCAAGAGACCCAGTACTTC.

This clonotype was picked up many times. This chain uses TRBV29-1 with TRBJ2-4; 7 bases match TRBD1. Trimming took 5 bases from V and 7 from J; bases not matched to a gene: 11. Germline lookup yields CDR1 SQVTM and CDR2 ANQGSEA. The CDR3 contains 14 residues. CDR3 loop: CSVLFKGAGNIQYF. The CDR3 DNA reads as TGCAGCGTTCTCTTTAAGGGGGCTGGGAACATTCAGTACTTC.

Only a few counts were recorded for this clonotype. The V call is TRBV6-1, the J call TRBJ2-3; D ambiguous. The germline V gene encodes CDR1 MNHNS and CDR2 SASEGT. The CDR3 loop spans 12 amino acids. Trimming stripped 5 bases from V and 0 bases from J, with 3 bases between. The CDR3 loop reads CASSQSTDTQYF. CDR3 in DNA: TGTGCCAGCAGTCAGAGCACAGATACGCAGTATTTT.

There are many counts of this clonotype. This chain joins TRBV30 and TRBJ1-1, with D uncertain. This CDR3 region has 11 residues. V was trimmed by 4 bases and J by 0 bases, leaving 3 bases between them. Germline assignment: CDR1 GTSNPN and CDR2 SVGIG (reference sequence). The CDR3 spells CAWMMNTEAFF. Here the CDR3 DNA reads TGTGCCTGGATGATGAACACTGAAGCTTTCTTT. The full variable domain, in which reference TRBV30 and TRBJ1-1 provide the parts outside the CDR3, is SQTIHQWPATLVQPVGSPLSLECTVEGTSNPNLYWYRQAAGRGLQLLFYSVGIGQISSEVPQNLSASRPQDRQFILSSKKLLLSDSGFYLCAWMMNTEAFFGQGTRLTVV.

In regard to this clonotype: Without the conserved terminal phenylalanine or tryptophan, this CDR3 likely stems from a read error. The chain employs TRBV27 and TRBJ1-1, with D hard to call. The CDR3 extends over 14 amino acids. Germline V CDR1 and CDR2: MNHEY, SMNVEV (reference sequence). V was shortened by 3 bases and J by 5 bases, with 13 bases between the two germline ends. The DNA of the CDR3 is TGTGCCAGCAGTTTCTCACAGAGTAATACTGAAGCTTTCTAT. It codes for CASSFSQSNTEAFY.

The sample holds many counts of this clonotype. DNA of the CDR3: TGTGCCAGCAGCTTAGTGAGCGGGCAGCCCCAGCATTTT. Its protein product is CASSLVSGQPQHF. The genes are TRBV11-2 and TRBJ1-5, with D hard to call. Germline V gives CDR1 SGHAT, CDR2 FQNNGV. Trimming left V 1 base short and J 7 bases short, with 8 bases between. This CDR3 has 13 amino acids.